The 12 T cell receptor beta chains below come from one sample, sequenced in a study of T cell repertoires in cytomegalovirus infection. These receptors have no known antigen. One entry per CDR3 protein, called by TCRdb with MiXCR from the reads. This table has about 47,000 distinct CDR3 sequences, around 21% appearing once. The sample was CD8+ T cells from cultured PBMCs, taken from culture after CMV antigen stimulation. These TCRs come from a human donor in good health (CMV status not recorded). Some clones in this sample may be carry-over from other donors' samples.

Many counts were recorded for this clonotype. The rearrangement uses TRBV27 and TRBJ2-7, with TRBD2 matching over 8 bases. After removal of 4 bases from V and 5 bases from J, the junction contained 13 bases not matched to a gene. Germline CDR1 MNHEY, CDR2 SMNVEV (reference sequence). This CDR3 has 16 residues. The CDR3 region is CASSSPLAGGWDEQYF. The CDR3 nucleotides read TGTGCCAGCAGTTCACCCCTAGCGGGTGGGTGGGACGAGCAGTACTTC.

The table lists this clonotype with a count of one. J is TRBJ1-2 and V is TRBV12-3 or TRBV12-4; D may be TRBD1 (5 bases). Trimming cost V 7 bases and J 5 bases, with 11 bases left between them. The CDR3 covers 12 residues. CDR3 amino acids: CASTYGGYGYTF. The CDR3 DNA follows: TGTGCCAGCACCTATGGGGGTTATGGCTACACCTTC.

Only a few counts were recorded for this clonotype. This chain uses TRBV6-2 or TRBV6-3 with TRBJ1-1, with 8 bases aligning to TRBD1. CDR3 length: 15 amino acids. In germline, CDR1 is MNHEY, CDR2 SVGEGT. V dropped 4 bases and J dropped 5; count of bases not matched to a gene: 9. CDR3 nucleotide sequence: TGTGCCAGCAGTTCGTCAACAGGGGGAAATACTGAAGCTTTCTTT. Translated: CASSSSTGGNTEAFF.

The table lists this clonotype with many counts. The J gene is TRBJ1-2, the V gene TRBV7-9; the D is unclear. The CDR3 totals 13 residues. Germline lookup yields CDR1 SEHNR and CDR2 FQNEAQ (reference sequence). Trimming left V 5 bases short and J 6 bases short, with 13 bases between. The CDR3 DNA follows: TGTGCCAGCAGCGCCCGGACCATTGATGGCTACACCTTC. As protein: CASSARTIDGYTF.

In this sample, this clonotype turned up a few times. The rearrangement uses TRBV3-1 and TRBJ2-3; 10 bases fit TRBD2. Per germline, CDR1 LGHDT and CDR2 YNNKEL (reference sequence). CDR3 length equals 17 residues. With 4 bases clipped from V and 4 bases from J, the junction kept 11 bases outside the gene matches. The CDR3 coding sequence is TGTGCCAGCAGCCTCAGGTTAGGGCTAGCGGGAGCAGATACGCAGTATTTT. Residues: CASSLRLGLAGADTQYF.

The J gene is TRBJ1-1, the V gene TRBV5-1, with a possible D match to TRBD1 (5 bases). The CDR3 is made up of 12 amino acids. The germline V gene has CDR1 SGHRS and CDR2 YFSETQ. V was shortened by 2 bases and J by 3 bases, with 5 bases between the two germline ends. The CDR3 reads CASSLGDTEAFF. The DNA of the CDR3 is TGCGCCAGCAGCTTAGGGGACACTGAAGCTTTCTTT.

This clonotype was seen ten or more times. The V gene is TRBV7-9, the J gene TRBJ1-3; D remains ambiguous. Germline V lookup: CDR1 SEHNR, CDR2 FQNEAQ (reference sequence). The CDR3 runs to 15 residues. Trimming took 2 bases from V and 1 from J, leaving 9 bases between them. The CDR3 reads CASSLSRQSGNTIYF. DNA for the CDR3: TGTGCCAGCAGCTTATCGAGGCAATCTGGAAACACCATATATTTT.

The chain couples TRBV9 to TRBJ1-2; D is perhaps TRBD1 (5 bases). Trimming left V 2 bases short and J 1 base short, with 12 bases between. This CDR3 is built from 15 residues. The germline gives CDR1 SGDLS, CDR2 YYNGEE. The CDR3 loop reads CASSVTGGGNYGYTF. CDR3 in DNA: TGTGCCAGCAGCGTCACGGGGGGGGGTAACTATGGCTACACCTTC.

This clonotype was counted a few times. V and J are TRBV15 and TRBJ2-2, with 9 bases aligning to TRBD2. J lost 6 bases, V lost 4 bases, and 9 bases had no gene match. CDR1 and CDR2 from the germline V gene are LNHNV and YYDKDF (reference sequence). CDR3 length equals 16 residues. The CDR3 sequence: CATSKASGTPAGELFF. The CDR3 DNA reads as TGTGCCACCAGCAAAGCTAGCGGGACCCCGGCCGGGGAGCTGTTTTTT.

Regarding this clonotype: Possible read error: a much larger clone is one base away. This chain joins TRBV7-3 and TRBJ2-3; 10 positions match TRBD2. The V gene end was trimmed by 7 bases and the J gene end by 4 bases; junction bases not matched to a gene: 8. Looked up from germline, CDR1 is SGHTA and CDR2 is FQGTGA. This CDR3 region has 15 residues. This chain's CDR3 is CASNRSGGAADTQYF. The CDR3 DNA reads as TGTGCCAGCAACCGGAGCGGGGGGGCCGCAGATACGCAGTATTTT.

Many counts were recorded for this clonotype. The chain uses TRBV6-6 and TRBJ2-7; 15 nucleotides agree with TRBD2. The V gene's germline CDR1 is MNHNY and CDR2 SVGAGI (reference sequence). This CDR3 has 17 amino acids. J was trimmed by 2 bases and V by 5 bases; bases with no gene match: 7. The CDR3 region has the DNA TGTGCCAGCAGTGCCCCGGGACTAGCGGGAGGAGCCTACGAGCAGTACTTC. Translating it yields CASSAPGLAGGAYEQYF.

This clonotype was seen more than once but under ten times. The V and J genes are TRBV6-5 and TRBJ2-3; D could derive from TRBD1 or TRBD2 (6 bases each). The CDR3 is 14 amino acids. CDR1 and CDR2 (germline): MNHEY, SVGAGI. Trimming stripped 5 bases from V and 2 bases from J, with 11 bases between. The CDR3 DNA reads as TGTGCCAGCAGTCTGGGGGGCCCCACAGATACGCAGTATTTT. Encoded protein: CASSLGGPTDTQYF.